The 10 T cell receptor beta chains below all came from one sample that was sequenced in a study of blood T cell repertoires in COVID-19 (dated by TCRdb to the early 2020s). Preparation of the library involved the immunoSEQ multiplex PCR assay. Here the immuneACCESS table is served through TCRdb, limited to in-frame sequences with V and J called. Missing clones are a known gap in these copies; in checked studies unresolved V genes cover under half, and the rest lacks a known reason. This sample comprises 200,000 to 250,000 clones, 70% to 85% of them detected only once. The biggest ten clones account for approximately 1.9% of the sample. Specimen: peripheral blood. Every receptor here comes from a woman aged 80 or over with acute or convalescent COVID-19.

With regard to this clone: Other DNA sequences in this sample translate to the same CDR3. The chain uses TRBV5-1 and TRBJ2-5, with TRBD2 matching 16 bases. CDR1 is SGHRS, CDR2 YFSETQ, per germline. There are 17 residues in the CDR3. The J segment lost 5 bases and the V segment lost 2 bases, leaving 6 bases of the junction unmatched. CDR3 sequence (DNA): TGCGCCAGCAGCTTTGGGACTAGCGGGGGGGCACGGGAGACCCAGTACTTC. Translation gives CASSFGTSGGARETQYF.

The rearrangement joins TRBV2 to TRBJ1-3; D is unclear. The V end lost 7 bases, the J end lost 0 bases, and 4 bases lay between the germline ends. This CDR3 has 12 amino acids. From germline, CDR1 is SNHLY and CDR2 FYNNEI. The CDR3 nucleotides are TGTGCCAGCATGCGCTCTGGAAACACCATATATTTT. This sequence encodes CASMRSGNTIYF.

The V gene is TRBV25-1, the J gene TRBJ2-5; 7 nucleotides agree with TRBD1. After removal of 2 bases from V and 4 bases from J, the junction contained 10 bases not matched to a gene. Germline-derived CDR1 and CDR2 are MGHDK and SYGVNS. This CDR3 spans 16 amino acids. CDR3 residues: CASSEPPLTGRETQYF. As DNA, the CDR3 is TGTGCCAGCAGTGAACCCCCCCTGACAGGGCGAGAGACCCAGTACTTC. The full variable domain, rest sourced from reference TRBV25-1 and TRBJ2-5, is EADIYQTPRYLVIGTGKKITLECSQTMGHDKMYWYQQDPGMELHLIHYSYGVNSTEKGDLSSESTVSRIRTEHFPLTLESARPSHTSQYLCASSEPPLTGRETQYFGPGTRLLVL.

This sequence joins TRBV6-5 and TRBJ1-5; D unclear. CDR3 length equals 15 residues. Germline values: CDR1 MNHEY, CDR2 SVGAGI. The V and J ends lost 6 bases and 4 bases respectively, with 16 bases between them. The CDR3 DNA reads TGTGCCAGCAGGCGGCAGTCGCAATTGAATCAGCCCCAGCATTTT. Translation gives CASRRQSQLNQPQHF.

The chain uses TRBV28 and TRBJ1-5; TRBD1 aligns across 8 bases. CDR3 size: 15 residues. CDR1 is MDHEN and CDR2 is SYDVKM in the germline V gene. V was clipped by 5 bases and J by 2 bases; unmatched bases: 5. The CDR3 DNA reads TGTGCCAGCAGTCCAGGGGGCGCCGGCAATCAGCCCCAGCATTTT. It encodes CASSPGGAGNQPQHF.

This clone has a count of ten or more. One junction end disagrees with the germline gene, perhaps due to a read error. This chain joins TRBV7-3 and TRBJ1-6, with D possibly being TRBD1 (6 bases). The germline V gene encodes CDR1 SGHTA and CDR2 FQGTGA. The CDR3 extends over 16 amino acids. For the CDR3, the DNA is TGTGCCAGCAGCCGAAGCGGGGGCTCCGATAATTCACCCCTCCACTTT. Amino acid sequence: CASSRSGGSDNSPLHF. The full variable domain, completed using reference TRBV7-3 and TRBJ1-6, is GAGVSQTPSNKVTEKGKYVELRCDPISGHTALYWYRQSLGQGPEFLIYFQGTGAADDSGLPNDRFFAVRPEGSVSTLKIQRTERGDSAVYLCASSRSGGSDNSPLHFGNGTRLTVT.

This chain uses TRBV2 with TRBJ2-2; the D gene is possibly TRBD2 (6 bases). V was trimmed by 7 bases and J by 1 base, leaving 10 bases between them. This CDR3 is 14 amino acids long. Germline CDR1 SNHLY, CDR2 FYNNEI. CDR3: CASTRAGNTGELFF. The DNA of the CDR3 is TGTGCCAGCACAAGAGCGGGGAACACCGGGGAGCTGTTTTTT.

The rearrangement links TRBV9 to TRBJ1-1; possibly TRBD1 for D (5 bases). The germline CDR1 and CDR2 sequences are SGDLS and YYNGEE. Between the trimmed V and J ends, which lost 0 bases and 1 base, there was a span of 10 bases. CDR3 size: 15 residues. DNA for the CDR3: TGTGCCAGCAGCGTAGATGTCAGGGCGAACACTGAAGCTTTCTTT. It encodes CASSVDVRANTEAFF.

The chain uses TRBV5-8 and TRBJ2-1, with a weak D call TRBD2 (6 bases). The CDR3 is 15 residues long. The germline CDR1 and CDR2 sequences are SGHTS and YDEGEE. The V and J ends lost 1 base and 6 bases respectively, with 14 bases between them. The CDR3 sequence is CASSLWSGVGNEQFF. In nucleotides, the CDR3 is TGTGCCAGCAGCTTGTGGTCGGGAGTAGGCAATGAGCAGTTCTTC.

This clone was counted only a few times. The chain uses TRBV3-1 (or the pseudogene TRBV3-2) and TRBJ2-7; tentatively, D is TRBD2 (5 bases). There are 17 residues in the CDR3. From germline, CDR1 is LGHDT and CDR2 YNNKEL (reference sequence). V lost 1 base to trimming and J lost 1 base, with 17 bases between them. The CDR3 loop is CASSQGSLTGSSYEQYF. The CDR3 region has the DNA TGTGCCAGCAGCCAAGGGTCCTTAACGGGATCATCCTACGAGCAGTACTTC.